One TCR beta chain is described in this entry. The authors' processing: Nucleated cell counts were estimated from reference gene primer amplification. Sequencing was performed with immunoSEQ multiplex PCR; in TCRdb, only in-frame clones are kept and a portion is missing. Clonal size and the V and J genes are those of that table, whereas D and trimming came from the DNA. The table lists a few hundred thousand clones, around nine tenths of them singletons, with 10% to 15% in the top ten. This specimen comes from a study of blood T cell repertoires in COVID-19. Looking at the study overall: Samples of COVID-19 (acute and convalescent) were obtained from the United States, Italy and Spain. T cells, B-cell-depleted T cells, or PBMCs provided the cDNA or gDNA that served as material.

While infection was still active, Seattle patients were enrolled and then followed longitudinally. Material: peripheral blood. The TCR comes from a woman aged 70-85 years with COVID-19, enrolled during active disease.

CDR3 in amino acids: CASSIERTTRSPLHF. The CDR3 bases are TGTGCCAGTAGTATAGAACGGACAACGAGATCACCCCTCCACTTT. The chain has TRBV19 and TRBJ1-6, with D maybe TRBD1 (5 bases). The V gene lost 0 bases and the J gene lost 10 bases, with 13 bases spanning the gap. Germline V lookup: CDR1 LNHDA, CDR2 SQIVND (reference sequence). CDR3 length: 15 residues.